One sample yielded the 22 T cell receptor beta chains listed below, sequenced in a study of spatial heterogeneity in lung cancer. As to time point: blood at routine non-recurrence follow-up after resection. TCRdb re-called the 5' RACE reads through MiXCR, storing one row per CDR3 protein. Of 85,000 to 100,000 distinct CDR3 sequences listed, approximately 20% are singletons. Specimen: PBMCs, collected at follow-up. Every receptor here comes from a male donor with early-stage non-small cell lung cancer.

The gene calls are TRBV5-6 and TRBJ2-3; D possibly corresponds to TRBD1 (6 bases). In germline, CDR1 is SGHDT, CDR2 YYEEEE. V shed 4 bases and J shed 2 bases, with 17 bases lying between them. CDR3 size: 16 residues. CDR3 sequence (DNA): TGTGCCAGCAGCCGGCGCGGCAGGGGCCTCACAGATACGCAGTATTTT. This codes for CASSRRGRGLTDTQYF.

This sequence joins TRBV7-2 and TRBJ2-3; D gene unclear. The CDR3 runs to 15 residues. Trimming removed 5 bases from V and 1 base from J, with 13 bases in between. Germline V lookup: CDR1 SGHTA, CDR2 FQGNSA. This CDR3 is CASSPIRVGTDTQYF. The CDR3 DNA sequence: TGTGCCAGCAGCCCCATAAGGGTGGGCACAGATACGCAGTATTTT.

The CDR3 sequence is CASSPQGGLGEQFF. CDR3 coding DNA: TGTGCCAGCAGCCCCCAAGGAGGTCTTGGTGAGCAGTTCTTC. The chain combines TRBV7-3 with TRBJ2-1, with TRBD2 as a possible D gene (5 bases). Germline CDR1 SGHTA, CDR2 FQGTGA. Trimming shortened V by 5 bases and J by 9 bases, and 17 bases separated the two germline ends. The CDR3 totals 14 residues.

V usage is TRBV10-3 and J usage is TRBJ2-3; 10 bases match TRBD2. CDR1 is ENHRY and CDR2 is SYGVKD in the germline V gene. The ends lost 5 bases at V and 3 bases at J; junction bases unmatched: 11. The CDR3 runs to 17 residues. CDR3 amino acids: CAISMSGGAGGTDTQYF. The CDR3 bases are TGTGCCATCAGTATGAGCGGGGGGGCCGGTGGTACAGATACGCAGTATTTT.

This clonotype came up a few times. The rearrangement uses TRBV19 and TRBJ1-5, with TRBD1 as a possible D gene (6 bases). CDR3 size: 14 residues. Trimming cost V 3 bases and J 3 bases, with 9 bases left between them. In germline, CDR1 is LNHDA, CDR2 SQIVND (reference sequence). CDR3 region: CASSITGTNQPQHF. In DNA, the CDR3 is TGTGCCAGTAGTATCACAGGGACCAATCAGCCCCAGCATTTT.

This clonotype was found a few times. The chain carries TRBV28 and TRBJ1-5; 9 bases match TRBD1. The CDR3 spans 15 residues. Germline-derived CDR1 and CDR2 are MDHEN and SYDVKM. With 6 bases clipped from V and 3 bases from J, the junction kept 6 bases outside the gene matches. CDR3 in amino acids: CASRLTGGNNQPQHF. CDR3 nucleotides: TGTGCCAGCAGGCTGACAGGGGGGAACAATCAGCCCCAGCATTTT.

This clonotype was found many times. This rearrangement joins TRBV10-2 to TRBJ2-3; D gene uncertain. The V gene lost 2 bases and the J gene lost 1 base, with 16 bases spanning the gap. The CDR3 is 17 residues long. Germline loops: CDR1 WSHSY, CDR2 SAAADI. CDR3 sequence (DNA): TGCGCCAGCAGTGAGCCCCCCTGGGGTGGGGGCACAGATACGCAGTATTTT. Its translation: CASSEPPWGGGTDTQYF.

The J gene is TRBJ1-4, the V gene TRBV30; unclear D gene. Per the germline V gene, CDR1 is GTSNPN and CDR2 is SVGIG (reference sequence). V dropped 0 bases and J dropped 2 bases, with 13 bases sitting between them. The CDR3 extends over 16 amino acids. In DNA form, the CDR3 reads TGTGCCTGGAGTGTAGGTACCAGTAGGACTAATGAAAAACTGTTTTTT. As protein: CAWSVGTSRTNEKLFF.

V gene TRBV13 combines with J gene TRBJ2-4, with D perhaps matching TRBD1 (6 bases). V lost 2 bases to trimming and J lost 3 bases, with 14 bases between them. CDR1 is PRHDT, CDR2 FYEKMQ, per germline (reference sequence). This CDR3 region has 16 residues. CDR3 sequence reads: CASSLSQGLGKNIQYF. Written as DNA, the CDR3 is TGTGCCAGCAGCTTATCCCAGGGGCTAGGCAAAAACATTCAGTACTTC.

The chain carries TRBV11-3 and TRBJ2-1; D is ambiguous. Trimming took off 2 bases at V and 1 base at J, with 3 bases between the two ends. The CDR3 is made up of 13 amino acids. Germline CDR1 SGHNT, CDR2 YENEEA. CDR3 residues: CASSLNSYNEQFF. The CDR3 bases are TGTGCCAGCAGCTTAAATTCCTACAATGAGCAGTTCTTC.

The chain has TRBV5-1 and TRBJ2-5; D is unresolved. This CDR3 has 13 amino acids. Trimming removed 1 base at V and 2 bases at J, with 6 bases between. CDR1 and CDR2 from the germline V gene are SGHRS and YFSETQ. CDR3 sequence (DNA): TGCGCCAGCAGCTTGCGCTCACAAGAGACCCAGTACTTC. This gives the protein CASSLRSQETQYF.

The chain uses TRBV6-5 and TRBJ2-7, with D perhaps matching TRBD1 (5 bases). V was trimmed by 4 bases and J by 4 bases, leaving 11 bases between them. The CDR3 spans 13 residues. The germline V gene has CDR1 MNHEY and CDR2 SVGAGI. CDR3 DNA sequence: TGTGCCAGCAGTTCAGGGATCCTATACGAGCAGTACTTC. Translated, it gives CASSSGILYEQYF.

The chain recombines TRBV2 with TRBJ2-1, with 11 bases aligning to TRBD1. The CDR3 runs to 14 residues. The germline V gene has CDR1 SNHLY and CDR2 FYNNEI. The junction had 8 bases not matched to a gene; V was cut back by 7 bases and J by 9 bases. The CDR3 loop reads CASMYGTGGGEQFF. CDR3 nucleotide sequence: TGTGCCAGCATGTACGGGACAGGGGGTGGTGAGCAGTTCTTC.

This clonotype was recorded a few times. This chain connects TRBV20-1 to TRBJ2-3; 7 nucleotides line up with TRBD2. The CDR3 loop spans 14 amino acids. The germline gives CDR1 DFQATT, CDR2 SNEGSKA (reference sequence). V lost 3 bases to trimming and J lost 4 bases; unmatched junction nucleotides: 7. In nucleotides, the CDR3 is TGCAGTGCTAGCACCACTCTAGCGGCAGATACGCAGTATTTT. Protein product: CSASTTLAADTQYF.

This clonotype was counted only a few times. This chain uses TRBV20-1 with TRBJ1-2, with 8 bases identical to TRBD1. Germline-derived CDR1 and CDR2 are DFQATT and SNEGSKA (reference sequence). The V segment lost 4 bases and the J segment 8 bases; nucleotides outside the gene matches: 12. This CDR3 comprises 14 residues. The DNA of the CDR3 is TGCAGTGCTAATGAGGGGCAGGGGGCGAAGGGCTACACCTTC. Protein sequence: CSANEGQGAKGYTF.

The chain recombines TRBV11-1 with TRBJ1-3, with 7 positions matching TRBD1. CDR1 and CDR2 (germline): SGHAT, FQDESV (reference sequence). The trim removed 7 bases at V and 0 bases at J, leaving 6 bases unmatched. This CDR3 spans 15 amino acids. The CDR3 here is CASNLQGFSGNTIYF. The CDR3 coding sequence is TGTGCCAGCAACCTACAGGGGTTCTCTGGAAACACCATATATTTT.

The J gene is TRBJ2-5, the V gene TRBV15, with D possibly TRBD1 on 5 matching bases. Germline V CDR1 and CDR2: LNHNV, YYDKDF (reference sequence). The CDR3 is 15 residues long. The ends were cut back, 2 bases at V and 5 bases at J, with 15 bases in the middle. In DNA, the CDR3 is TGTGCCACCAGCAGAAATCCAGGGCCGGAGGAGACCCAGTACTTC. This encodes CATSRNPGPEETQYF.

This clonotype was observed a handful of times. This chain joins TRBV24-1 and TRBJ2-3; D is ambiguous. Between the trimmed V and J ends, which lost 4 bases and 6 bases, there was a span of 13 bases. This CDR3 contains 14 residues. Germline values: CDR1 KGHDR, CDR2 SFDVKD. CDR3 region: CATSDLTAPDTQYF. The CDR3 DNA reads TGTGCCACCAGTGACCTGACGGCCCCGGATACGCAGTATTTT.

The chain uses TRBV18 and TRBJ1-2; possible D gene TRBD1, 6 bases. Germline CDR1 reads KGHSH; CDR2 reads LQKENI. Trimming took 4 bases from V and 5 from J, leaving 14 bases between them. There are 14 residues in the CDR3. CDR3 protein: CASSRSRDNYGYTF. DNA for the CDR3: TGTGCCAGCTCACGCAGCCGGGACAATTATGGCTACACCTTC.

The rearrangement uses TRBV2 and TRBJ2-1; a possible D gene is TRBD1 (6 bases). Germline CDR1 is SNHLY and CDR2 is FYNNEI. This CDR3 region has 11 residues. V was clipped by 6 bases and J by 11 bases, with 11 bases between them. The DNA of the CDR3 is TGTGCCAGCAGGGAAACAGGGCAGCAGTTCTTC. Its translation: CASRETGQQFF.

In its sample, this clonotype was seen many times. This chain connects TRBV20-1 to TRBJ2-1; D call uncertain. Between the trimmed V and J ends, which lost 4 bases and 4 bases, there was a span of 8 bases. The CDR3 is made up of 12 amino acids. Per germline, CDR1 DFQATT and CDR2 SNEGSKA (reference sequence). CDR3 amino acids: CSAMDGYNEQFF. The CDR3 DNA is TGCAGTGCTATGGACGGTTACAATGAGCAGTTCTTC.

This chain uses TRBV4-1 with TRBJ1-6, with 9 bases fitting TRBD1. Germline V gives CDR1 MGHRA, CDR2 YSYEKL. This CDR3 contains 15 residues. V was pared by 1 base and J by 9 bases, with 4 bases of the junction left unmatched. CDR3 region: CASSQGGTGSSPLHF. In DNA, the CDR3 is TGCGCCAGCAGCCAAGGAGGGACAGGGAGTTCACCCCTCCACTTT.